Each of the 4 T cell receptor beta chains below was sequenced from the same sample in a study of blood T cells in healthy people across ages. It was with a sample-barcoded 5' primer and a J-beta primer mix that a second PCR of about 6 to 12 cycles was run. TCRdb redid the calling of the 5' RACE reads with MiXCR, one entry per CDR3 protein. In the table there are around 990,000 distinct CDR3 sequences, 30% to 40% of which are singletons. The sequencing input was blood. The source of these receptors is a man aged 18 to 29 in good health.

This clonotype showed up just a few times. V usage is TRBV7-9 and J usage is TRBJ1-1, with TRBD1 as a possible D gene (6 bases). V lost 6 bases and J lost 0, with 14 bases in between. This CDR3 region has 15 residues. CDR1 and CDR2 (germline): SEHNR, FQNEAQ (reference sequence). The chain's CDR3 is CASRFPGQVNTEAFF. As DNA, the CDR3 is TGTGCCAGCAGGTTCCCGGGACAAGTGAACACTGAAGCTTTCTTT.

V and J are TRBV5-1 and TRBJ2-1; D remains ambiguous. CDR1 is SGHRS, CDR2 YFSETQ, per germline. V lost 4 bases and J lost 4, with 12 bases in between. The length of the CDR3 is 14 residues. The CDR3 DNA reads as TGCGCCAGCAGCGTAGGTGAGATATACAATGAGCAGTTCTTC. Translation gives CASSVGEIYNEQFF.

This clonotype was seen only a few times. This sequence joins TRBV15 and TRBJ1-4; D is uncertain. The CDR3 has 17 residues. V dropped 4 bases and J dropped 6 bases, with 21 bases sitting between them. From germline, CDR1 is LNHNV and CDR2 YYDKDF (reference sequence). As DNA, the CDR3 is TGTGCCACCAGCATCAAAAAACCTGATTCACTCCATGAAAAACTGTTTTTT. Its protein product is CATSIKKPDSLHEKLFF.

J is TRBJ2-7 and V is TRBV20-1; 9 positions agree with TRBD1. V dropped 3 bases and J dropped 7; count of bases not matched to a gene: 10. Looked up from germline, CDR1 is DFQATT and CDR2 is SNEGSKA (reference sequence). The CDR3 totals 14 residues. DNA of the CDR3: TGCAGTGCTAGGAAGGGGACAGGGAGTACGGAGCAGTACTTC. Translated, it gives CSARKGTGSTEQYF.